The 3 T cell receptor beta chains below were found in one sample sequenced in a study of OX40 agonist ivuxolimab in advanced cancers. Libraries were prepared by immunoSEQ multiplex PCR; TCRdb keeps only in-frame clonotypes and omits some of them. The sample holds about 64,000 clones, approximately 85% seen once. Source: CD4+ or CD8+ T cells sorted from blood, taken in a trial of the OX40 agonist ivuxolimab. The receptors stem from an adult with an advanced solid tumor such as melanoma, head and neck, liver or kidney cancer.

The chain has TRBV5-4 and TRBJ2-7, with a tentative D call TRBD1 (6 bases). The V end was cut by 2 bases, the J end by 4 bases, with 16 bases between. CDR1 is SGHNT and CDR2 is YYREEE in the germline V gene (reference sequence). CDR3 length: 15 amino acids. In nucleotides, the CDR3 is TGTGCCAGCAGCTTTTTGGGGGCGCGGAATTACGAGCAGTACTTC. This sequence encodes CASSFLGARNYEQYF.

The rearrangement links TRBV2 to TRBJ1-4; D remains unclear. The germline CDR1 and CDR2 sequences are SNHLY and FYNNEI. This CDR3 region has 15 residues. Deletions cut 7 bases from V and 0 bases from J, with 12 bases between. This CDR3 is CASMWAQTTNEKLFF. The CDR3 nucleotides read TGTGCCAGCATGTGGGCCCAGACAACTAATGAAAAACTGTTTTTT.

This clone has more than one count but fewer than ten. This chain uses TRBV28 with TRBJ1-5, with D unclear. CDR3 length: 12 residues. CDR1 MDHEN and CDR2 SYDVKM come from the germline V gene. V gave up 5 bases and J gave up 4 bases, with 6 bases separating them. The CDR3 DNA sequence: TGTGCCAGCAGTCCCCGGAATCAGCCCCAGCATTTT. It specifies CASSPRNQPQHF.